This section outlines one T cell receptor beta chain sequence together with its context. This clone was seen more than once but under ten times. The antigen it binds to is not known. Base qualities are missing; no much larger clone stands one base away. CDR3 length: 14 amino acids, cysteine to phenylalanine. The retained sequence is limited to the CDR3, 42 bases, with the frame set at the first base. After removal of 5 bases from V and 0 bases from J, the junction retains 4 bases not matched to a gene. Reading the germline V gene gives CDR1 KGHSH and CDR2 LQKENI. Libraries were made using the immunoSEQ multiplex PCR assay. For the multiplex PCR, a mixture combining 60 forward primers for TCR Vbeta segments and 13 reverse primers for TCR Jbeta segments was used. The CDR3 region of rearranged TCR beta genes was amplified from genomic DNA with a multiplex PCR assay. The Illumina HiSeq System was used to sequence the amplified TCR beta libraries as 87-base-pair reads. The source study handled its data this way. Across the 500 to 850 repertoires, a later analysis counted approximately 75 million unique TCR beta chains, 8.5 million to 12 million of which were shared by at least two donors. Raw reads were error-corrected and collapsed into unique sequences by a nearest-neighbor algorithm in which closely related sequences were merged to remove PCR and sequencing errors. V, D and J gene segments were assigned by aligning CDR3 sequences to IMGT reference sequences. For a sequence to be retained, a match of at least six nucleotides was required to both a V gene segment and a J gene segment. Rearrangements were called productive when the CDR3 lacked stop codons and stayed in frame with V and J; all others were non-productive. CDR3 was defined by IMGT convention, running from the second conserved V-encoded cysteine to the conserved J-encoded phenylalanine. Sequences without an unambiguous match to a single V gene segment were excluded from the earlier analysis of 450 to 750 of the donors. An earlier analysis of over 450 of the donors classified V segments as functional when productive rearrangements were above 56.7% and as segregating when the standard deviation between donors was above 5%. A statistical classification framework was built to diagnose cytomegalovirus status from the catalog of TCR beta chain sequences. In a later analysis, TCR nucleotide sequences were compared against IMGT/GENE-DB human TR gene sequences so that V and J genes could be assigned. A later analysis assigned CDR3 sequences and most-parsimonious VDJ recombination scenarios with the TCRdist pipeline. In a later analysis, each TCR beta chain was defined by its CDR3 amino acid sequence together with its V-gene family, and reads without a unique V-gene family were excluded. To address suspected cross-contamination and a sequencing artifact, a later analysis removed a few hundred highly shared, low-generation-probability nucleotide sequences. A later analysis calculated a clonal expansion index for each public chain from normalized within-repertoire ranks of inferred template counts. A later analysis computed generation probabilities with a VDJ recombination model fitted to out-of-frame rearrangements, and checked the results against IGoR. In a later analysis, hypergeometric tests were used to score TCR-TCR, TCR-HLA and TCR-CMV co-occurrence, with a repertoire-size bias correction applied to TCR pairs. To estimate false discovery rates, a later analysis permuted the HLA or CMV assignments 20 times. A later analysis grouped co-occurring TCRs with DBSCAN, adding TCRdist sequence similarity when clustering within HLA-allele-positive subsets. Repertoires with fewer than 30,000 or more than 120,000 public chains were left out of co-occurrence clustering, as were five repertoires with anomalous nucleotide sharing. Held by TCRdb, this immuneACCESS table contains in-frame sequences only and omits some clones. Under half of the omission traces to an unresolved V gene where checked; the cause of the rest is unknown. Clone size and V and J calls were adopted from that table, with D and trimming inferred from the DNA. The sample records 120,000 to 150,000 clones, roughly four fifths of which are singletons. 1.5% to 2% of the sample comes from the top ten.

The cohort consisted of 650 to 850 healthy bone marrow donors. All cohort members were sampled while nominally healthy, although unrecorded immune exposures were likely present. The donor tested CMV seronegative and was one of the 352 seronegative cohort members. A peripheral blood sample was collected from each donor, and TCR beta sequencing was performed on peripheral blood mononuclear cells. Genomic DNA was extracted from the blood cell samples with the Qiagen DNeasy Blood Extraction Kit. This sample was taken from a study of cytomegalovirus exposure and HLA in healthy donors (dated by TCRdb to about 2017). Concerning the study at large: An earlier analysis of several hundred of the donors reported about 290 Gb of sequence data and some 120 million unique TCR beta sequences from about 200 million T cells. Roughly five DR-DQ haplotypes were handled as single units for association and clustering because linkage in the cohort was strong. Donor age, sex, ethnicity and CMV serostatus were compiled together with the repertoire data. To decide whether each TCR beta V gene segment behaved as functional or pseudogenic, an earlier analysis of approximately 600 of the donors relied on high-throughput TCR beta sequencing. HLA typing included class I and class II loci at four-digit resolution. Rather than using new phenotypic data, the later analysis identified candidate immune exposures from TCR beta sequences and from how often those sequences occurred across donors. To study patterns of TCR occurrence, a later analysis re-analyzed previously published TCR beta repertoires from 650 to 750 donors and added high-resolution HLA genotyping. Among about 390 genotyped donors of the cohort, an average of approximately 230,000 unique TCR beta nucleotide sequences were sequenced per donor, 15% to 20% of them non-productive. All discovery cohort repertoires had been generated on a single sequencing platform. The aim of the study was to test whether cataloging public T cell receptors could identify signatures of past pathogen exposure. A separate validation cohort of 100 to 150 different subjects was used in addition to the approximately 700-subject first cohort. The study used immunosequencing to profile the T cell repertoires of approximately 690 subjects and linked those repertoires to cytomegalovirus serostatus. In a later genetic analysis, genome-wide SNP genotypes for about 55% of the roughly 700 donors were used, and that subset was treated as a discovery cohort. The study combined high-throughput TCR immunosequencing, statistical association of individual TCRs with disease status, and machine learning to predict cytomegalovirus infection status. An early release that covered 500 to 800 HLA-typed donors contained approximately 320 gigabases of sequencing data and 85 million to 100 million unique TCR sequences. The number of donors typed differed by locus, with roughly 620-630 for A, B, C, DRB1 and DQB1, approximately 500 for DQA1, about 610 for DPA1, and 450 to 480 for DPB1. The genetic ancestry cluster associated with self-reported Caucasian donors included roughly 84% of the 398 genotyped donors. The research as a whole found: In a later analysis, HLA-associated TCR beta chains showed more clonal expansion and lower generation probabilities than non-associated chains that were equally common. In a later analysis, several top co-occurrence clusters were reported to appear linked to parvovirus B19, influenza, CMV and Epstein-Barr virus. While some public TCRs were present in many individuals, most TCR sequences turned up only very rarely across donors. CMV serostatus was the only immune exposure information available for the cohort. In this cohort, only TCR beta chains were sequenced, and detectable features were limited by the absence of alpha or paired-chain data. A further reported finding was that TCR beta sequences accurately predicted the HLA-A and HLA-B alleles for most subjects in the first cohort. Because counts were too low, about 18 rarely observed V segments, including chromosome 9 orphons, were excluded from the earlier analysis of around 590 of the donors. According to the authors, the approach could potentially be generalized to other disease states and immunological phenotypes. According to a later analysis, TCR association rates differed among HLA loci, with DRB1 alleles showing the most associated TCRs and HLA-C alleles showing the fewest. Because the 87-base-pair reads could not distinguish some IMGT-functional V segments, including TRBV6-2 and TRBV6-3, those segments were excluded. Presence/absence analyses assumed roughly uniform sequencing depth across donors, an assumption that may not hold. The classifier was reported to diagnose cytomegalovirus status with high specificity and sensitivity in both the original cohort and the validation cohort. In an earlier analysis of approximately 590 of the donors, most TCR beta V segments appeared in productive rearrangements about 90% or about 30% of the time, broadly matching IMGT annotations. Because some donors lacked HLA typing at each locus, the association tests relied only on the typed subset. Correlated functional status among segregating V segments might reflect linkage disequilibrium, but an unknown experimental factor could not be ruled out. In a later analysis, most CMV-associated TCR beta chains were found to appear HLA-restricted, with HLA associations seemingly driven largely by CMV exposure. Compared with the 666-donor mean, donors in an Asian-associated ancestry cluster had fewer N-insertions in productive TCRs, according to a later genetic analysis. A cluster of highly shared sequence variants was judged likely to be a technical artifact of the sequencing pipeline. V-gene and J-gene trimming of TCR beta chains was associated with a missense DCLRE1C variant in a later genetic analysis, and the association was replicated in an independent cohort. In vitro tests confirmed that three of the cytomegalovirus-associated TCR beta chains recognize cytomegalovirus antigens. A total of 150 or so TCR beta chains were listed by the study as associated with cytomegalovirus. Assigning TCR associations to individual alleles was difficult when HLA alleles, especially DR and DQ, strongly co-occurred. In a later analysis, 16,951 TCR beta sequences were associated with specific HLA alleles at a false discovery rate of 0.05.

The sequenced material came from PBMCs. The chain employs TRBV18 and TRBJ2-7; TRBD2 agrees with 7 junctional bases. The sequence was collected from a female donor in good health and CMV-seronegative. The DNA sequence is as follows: TGTGCCAGCTCAGCCGGGACTACCTCCTACGAGCAGTACTTC. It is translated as CASSAGTTSYEQYF.